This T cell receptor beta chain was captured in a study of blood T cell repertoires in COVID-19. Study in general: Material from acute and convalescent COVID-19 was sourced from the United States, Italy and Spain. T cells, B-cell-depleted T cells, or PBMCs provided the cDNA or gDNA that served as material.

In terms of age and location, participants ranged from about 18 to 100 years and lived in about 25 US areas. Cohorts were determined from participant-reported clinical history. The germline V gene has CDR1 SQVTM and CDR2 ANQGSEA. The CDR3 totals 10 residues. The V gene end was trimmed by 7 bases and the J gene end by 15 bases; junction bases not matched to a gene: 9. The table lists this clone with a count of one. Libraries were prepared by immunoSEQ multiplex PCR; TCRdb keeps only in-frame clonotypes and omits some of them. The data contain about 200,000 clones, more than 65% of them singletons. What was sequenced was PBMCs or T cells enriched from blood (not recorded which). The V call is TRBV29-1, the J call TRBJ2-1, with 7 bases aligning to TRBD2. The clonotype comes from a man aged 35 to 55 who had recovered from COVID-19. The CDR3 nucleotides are TGCAGCGGGTACCGGGACTACACGTTCTTC. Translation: CSGYRDYTFF.